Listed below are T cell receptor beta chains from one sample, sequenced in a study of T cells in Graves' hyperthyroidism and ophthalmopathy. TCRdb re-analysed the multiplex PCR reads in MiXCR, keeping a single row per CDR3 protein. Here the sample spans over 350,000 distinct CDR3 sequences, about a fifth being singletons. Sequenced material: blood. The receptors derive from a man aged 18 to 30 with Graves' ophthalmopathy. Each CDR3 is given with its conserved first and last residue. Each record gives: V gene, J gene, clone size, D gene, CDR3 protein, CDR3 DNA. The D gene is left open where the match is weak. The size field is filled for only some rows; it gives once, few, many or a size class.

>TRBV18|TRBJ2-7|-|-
CASSLSDGYEQYF
TGTGCCAGCTCACTATCGGACGGCTACGAGCAGTACTTC
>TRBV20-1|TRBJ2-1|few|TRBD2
CGGGSGGYNEQFF
TGCGGAGGGGGTAGCGGGGGTTACAATGAGCAGTTCTTC
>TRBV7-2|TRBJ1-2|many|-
CASSLNGWGYTF
TGTGCCAGCAGCTTAAACGGGTGGGGCTACACCTTC
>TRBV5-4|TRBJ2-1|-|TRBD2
CASSLRLAGTSYNEQFF
TGTGCCAGCAGCTTAAGACTAGCGGGGACGTCCTACAATGAGCAGTTCTTC
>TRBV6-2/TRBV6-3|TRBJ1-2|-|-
CASSSPNCNGYTF
TGTGCCAGCAGTTCACCAAATTGCAATGGCTACACCTTC
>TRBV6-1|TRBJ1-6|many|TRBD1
CASTVTGSSYNSPLHF
TGTGCCAGCACTGTGACAGGGAGCTCCTATAATTCACCCCTCCACTTT
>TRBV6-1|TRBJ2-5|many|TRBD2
CASRAGPSGGTQYF
TGTGCCAGCAGGGCGGGACCCTCGGGGGGGACCCAGTACTTC
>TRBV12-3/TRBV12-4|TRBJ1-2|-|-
CASSLEQSYGYTF
TGTGCCAGCAGTTTAGAACAGAGCTATGGCTACACCTTC
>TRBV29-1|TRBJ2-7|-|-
CSVYKGEQYF
TGCAGCGTGTATAAGGGCGAGCAGTACTTC
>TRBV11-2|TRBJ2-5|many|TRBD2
CASRSGGAETQYF
TGTGCCAGCCGTAGCGGGGGGGCGGAGACCCAGTACTTC
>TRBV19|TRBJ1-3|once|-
CASSWTATSFSGNTIYF
TGTGCCAGTAGCTGGACCGCTACATCATTCTCTGGAAACACCATATATTTT
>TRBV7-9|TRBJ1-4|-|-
CASSLGVGEKLFF
TGTGCCAGCAGCTTAGGTGTGGGTGAAAAACTGTTTTTT
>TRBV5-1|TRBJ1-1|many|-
CASSLDGRARTEAFF
TGCGCCAGCAGCTTGGATGGCAGGGCGAGGACTGAAGCTTTCTTT
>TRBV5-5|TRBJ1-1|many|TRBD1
CASRRPGQEDLRGFF
TGTGCCAGCAGAAGACCCGGACAGGAAGATTTACGGGGTTTCTTT
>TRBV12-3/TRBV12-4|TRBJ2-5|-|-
CASKGGGETQYF
TGTGCCAGCAAAGGGGGTGGAGAGACCCAGTACTTC
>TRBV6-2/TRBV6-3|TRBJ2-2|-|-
CASTPIQGDLNTGELFF
TGTGCCAGCACCCCAATACAGGGAGACCTGAACACCGGGGAGCTGTTTTTT